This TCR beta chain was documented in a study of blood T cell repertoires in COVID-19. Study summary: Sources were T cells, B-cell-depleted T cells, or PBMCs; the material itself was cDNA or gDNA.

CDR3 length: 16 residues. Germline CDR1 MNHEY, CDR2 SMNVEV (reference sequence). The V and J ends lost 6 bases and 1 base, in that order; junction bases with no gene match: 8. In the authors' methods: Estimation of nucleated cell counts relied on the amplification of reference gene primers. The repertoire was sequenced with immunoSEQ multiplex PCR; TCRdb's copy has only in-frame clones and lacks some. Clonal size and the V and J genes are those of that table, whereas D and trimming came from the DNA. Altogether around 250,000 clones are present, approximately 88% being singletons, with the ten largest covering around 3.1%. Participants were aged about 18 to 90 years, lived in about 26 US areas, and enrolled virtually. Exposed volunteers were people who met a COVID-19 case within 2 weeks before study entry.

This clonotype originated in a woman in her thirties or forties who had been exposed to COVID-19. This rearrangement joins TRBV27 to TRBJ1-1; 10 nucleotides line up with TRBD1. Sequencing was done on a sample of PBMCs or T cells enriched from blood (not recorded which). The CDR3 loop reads CASSLTGGFGNTEAFF. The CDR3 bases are TGTGCCAGCAGCTTGACAGGGGGCTTCGGGAACACTGAAGCTTTCTTT.